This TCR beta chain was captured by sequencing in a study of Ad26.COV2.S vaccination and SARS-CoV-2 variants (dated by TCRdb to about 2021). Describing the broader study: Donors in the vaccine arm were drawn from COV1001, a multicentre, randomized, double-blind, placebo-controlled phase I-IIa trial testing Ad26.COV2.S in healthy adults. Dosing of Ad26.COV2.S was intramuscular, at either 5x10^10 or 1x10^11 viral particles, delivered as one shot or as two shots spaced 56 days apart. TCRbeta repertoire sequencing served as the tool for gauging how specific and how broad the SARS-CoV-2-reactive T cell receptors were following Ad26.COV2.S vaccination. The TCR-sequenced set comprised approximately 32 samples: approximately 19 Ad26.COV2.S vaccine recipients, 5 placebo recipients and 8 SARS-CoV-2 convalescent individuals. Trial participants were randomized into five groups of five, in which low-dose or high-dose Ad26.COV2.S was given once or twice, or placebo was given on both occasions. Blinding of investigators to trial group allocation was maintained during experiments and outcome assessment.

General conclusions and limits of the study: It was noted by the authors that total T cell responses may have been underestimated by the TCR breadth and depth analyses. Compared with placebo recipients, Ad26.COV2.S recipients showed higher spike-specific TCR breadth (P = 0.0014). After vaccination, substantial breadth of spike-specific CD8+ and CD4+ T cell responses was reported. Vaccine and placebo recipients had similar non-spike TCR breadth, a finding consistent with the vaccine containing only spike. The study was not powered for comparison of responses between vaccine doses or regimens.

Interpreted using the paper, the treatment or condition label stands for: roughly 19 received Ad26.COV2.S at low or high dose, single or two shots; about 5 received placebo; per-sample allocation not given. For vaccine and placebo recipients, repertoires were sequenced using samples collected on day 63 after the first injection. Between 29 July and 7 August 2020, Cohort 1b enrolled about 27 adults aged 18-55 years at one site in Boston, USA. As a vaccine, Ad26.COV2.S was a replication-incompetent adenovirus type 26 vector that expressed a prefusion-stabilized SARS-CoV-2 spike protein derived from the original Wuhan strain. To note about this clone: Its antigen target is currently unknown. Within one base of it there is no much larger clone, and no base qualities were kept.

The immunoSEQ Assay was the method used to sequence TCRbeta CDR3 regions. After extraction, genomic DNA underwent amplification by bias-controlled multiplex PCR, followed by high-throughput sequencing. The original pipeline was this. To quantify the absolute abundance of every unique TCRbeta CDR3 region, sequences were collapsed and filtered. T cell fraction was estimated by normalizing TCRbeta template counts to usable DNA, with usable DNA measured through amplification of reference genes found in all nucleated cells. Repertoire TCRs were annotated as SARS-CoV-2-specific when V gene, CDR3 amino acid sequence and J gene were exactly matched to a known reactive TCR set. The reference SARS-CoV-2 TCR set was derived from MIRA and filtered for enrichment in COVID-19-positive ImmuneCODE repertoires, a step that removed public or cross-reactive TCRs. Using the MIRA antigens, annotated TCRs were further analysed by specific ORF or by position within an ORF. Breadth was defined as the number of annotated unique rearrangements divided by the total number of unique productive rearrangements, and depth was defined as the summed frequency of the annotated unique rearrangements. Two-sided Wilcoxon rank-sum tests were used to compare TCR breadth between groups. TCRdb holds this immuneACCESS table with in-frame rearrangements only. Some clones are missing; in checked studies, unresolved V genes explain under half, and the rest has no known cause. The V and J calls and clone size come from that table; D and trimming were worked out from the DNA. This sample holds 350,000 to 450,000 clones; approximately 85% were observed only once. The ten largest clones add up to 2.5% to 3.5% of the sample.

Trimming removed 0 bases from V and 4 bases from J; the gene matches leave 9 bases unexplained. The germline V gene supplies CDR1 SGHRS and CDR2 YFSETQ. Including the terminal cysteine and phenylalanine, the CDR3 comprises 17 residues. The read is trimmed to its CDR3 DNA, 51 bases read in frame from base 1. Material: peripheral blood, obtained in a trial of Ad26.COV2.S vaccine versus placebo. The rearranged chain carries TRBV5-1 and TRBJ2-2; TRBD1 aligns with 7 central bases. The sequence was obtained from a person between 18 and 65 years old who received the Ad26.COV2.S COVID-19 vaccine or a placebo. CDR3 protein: CASSLASRGRFTGELFF. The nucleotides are TGCGCCAGCAGCTTGGCCTCGAGGGGGCGCTTCACCGGGGAGCTGTTTTTT.